Presented here are 18 T cell receptor beta chains from one specimen sequenced in a study of CD8 T cells in ankylosing spondylitis. TCRdb passed the 5' RACE reads through MiXCR, listing each CDR3 protein once. The profile shows over 25,000 distinct CDR3 sequences, approximately 15% of them singletons. Sequencing was carried out using blood. The source is a male donor with ankylosing spondylitis or in good health (not recorded which).

The CDR3 nucleotides are TGTGCCAGCAGTTTTTCCCCAACAGCGTTCTACGAGCAGTACTTC. Translating gives CASSFSPTAFYEQYF. The chain joins TRBV27 to TRBJ2-7; no reliable D call. V dropped 3 bases and J dropped 3 bases, with 15 bases sitting between them. The CDR3 is made up of 15 amino acids. Germline CDR1 MNHEY, CDR2 SMNVEV (reference sequence).

This clonotype was counted only a few times. The chain links TRBV24-1 to TRBJ2-1, with 10 bases aligning to TRBD1. The V and J ends lost 4 bases and 4 bases, in that order; junction bases with no gene match: 3. The germline V gene encodes CDR1 KGHDR and CDR2 SFDVKD. The length of the CDR3 is 15 residues. The CDR3 spells CATSDGTGVYNEQFF. The CDR3 DNA reads as TGTGCCACCAGTGACGGGACAGGGGTATACAATGAGCAGTTCTTC.

This clonotype was detected a few times. The rearrangement joins TRBV6-5 to TRBJ1-4; TRBD1 matches at 7 bases. J lost 4 bases, V lost 0 bases, and 5 bases had no gene match. This CDR3 has 16 amino acids. The germline V gene has CDR1 MNHEY and CDR2 SVGAGI. CDR3 loop: CASSYSGDSVNEKLFF. The CDR3 DNA reads as TGTGCCAGCAGTTACTCTGGGGACAGTGTTAATGAAAAACTGTTTTTT.

This chain connects TRBV9 to TRBJ2-3; no definite D call. CDR3 length: 14 amino acids. The germline gives CDR1 SGDLS, CDR2 YYNGEE. Trimming shortened V by 0 bases and J by 4 bases, and 9 bases separated the two germline ends. The CDR3, as DNA: TGTGCCAGCAGCGTAGCCACATCCGCAGATACGCAGTATTTT. It encodes CASSVATSADTQYF.

The chain carries TRBV18 and TRBJ2-2, with D possibly called TRBD1 or TRBD2 (5 bases each). The CDR3 has 14 amino acids. Looked up from germline, CDR1 is KGHSH and CDR2 is LQKENI. Trimming took off 2 bases at V and 5 bases at J, with 9 bases between the two ends. Here the CDR3 DNA reads TGTGCCAGCTCACCAGGGGGACGGACCGGGGAGCTGTTTTTT. This codes for CASSPGGRTGELFF.

This clonotype was detected a few times. The J gene is TRBJ2-3, the V gene TRBV12-3 or TRBV12-4; TRBD1 might be the D (7 bases). V lost 6 bases to trimming and J lost 2 bases, with 15 bases between them. The CDR3 extends over 15 amino acids. The CDR3 loop reads CASSRLRGVTDTQYF. DNA of the CDR3: TGTGCCAGCAGCCGACTCAGGGGGGTCACAGATACGCAGTATTTT.

The chain links TRBV14 to TRBJ1-2; D is unresolved. The V gene's germline CDR1 is SGHDN and CDR2 FVKESK. This CDR3 is 13 amino acids long. V was pared by 3 bases and J by 8 bases, with 13 bases between. In DNA, the CDR3 is TGTGCCAGCAGCCAGACCCTAACGGGAGGCTACACCTTC. Its protein is CASSQTLTGGYTF.

This chain uses TRBV11-3 with TRBJ2-2; D is perhaps TRBD2 (6 bases). Germline-derived CDR1 and CDR2 are SGHNT and YENEEA. V gave up 11 bases and J gave up 0 bases, with 13 bases separating them. The CDR3 has 14 residues. CDR3 nucleotides: TGTGCCGGCACGGGGGACTCGAACACCGGGGAGCTGTTTTTT. Its translation: CAGTGDSNTGELFF.

This chain joins TRBV5-1 and TRBJ2-2; 8 bases are shared with TRBD1. This CDR3 comprises 15 residues. Germline-derived CDR1 and CDR2 are SGHRS and YFSETQ. Losses at the gene ends were 2 bases for V and 4 bases for J; bases not matched to a gene: 4. In nucleotides, the CDR3 is TGCGCCAGCAGCTTTTCGACAGGGGTCACCGGGGAGCTGTTTTTT. Translation gives CASSFSTGVTGELFF.

The chain joins TRBV28 to TRBJ2-4, with D possibly matching TRBD2 (6 bases). The germline V and J ends were trimmed by 6 bases and 6 bases, with 21 bases remaining between them. Germline V lookup: CDR1 MDHEN, CDR2 SYDVKM. This CDR3 has 16 amino acids. CDR3 in amino acids: CASSRPKTRRGNIQYF. CDR3 DNA sequence: TGTGCCAGCAGCCGACCCAAGACCCGGAGGGGAAACATTCAGTACTTC.

The CDR3 sequence is CASIEGQGNTGELFF. The CDR3 DNA follows: TGTGCCAGTATAGAGGGACAGGGGAACACCGGGGAGCTGTTTTTT. The chain uses TRBV12-3 or TRBV12-4 and TRBJ2-2, with 9 bases fitting TRBD1. This CDR3 region has 15 residues. Germline trimming cut 9 bases from V and 1 base from J; bases unmatched to any gene: 6.

The chain uses TRBV10-3 and TRBJ1-4, with D unresolved. Germline lookup yields CDR1 ENHRY and CDR2 SYGVKD. V shed 6 bases and J shed 3 bases, with 11 bases lying between them. The CDR3 spans 14 residues. CDR3 nucleotide sequence: TGTGCCATCAGATCCTCCGCCGCTAATGAAAAACTGTTTTTT. It is translated as CAIRSSAANEKLFF.

This clonotype turned up a few times. The V call is TRBV28, the J call TRBJ2-1; TRBD1 might be the D (6 bases). V was clipped by 6 bases and J by 6 bases, with 18 bases between them. Germline V gene sequence: CDR1 MDHEN, CDR2 SYDVKM. This CDR3 is built from 15 residues. The chain's CDR3 is CASRTAGTTFNEQFF. The CDR3 DNA is TGTGCCAGCAGAACGGCCGGGACAACCTTCAATGAGCAGTTCTTC.

The chain uses TRBV7-9 and TRBJ1-1; D gene ambiguous. CDR3 length: 14 amino acids. Germline assignment: CDR1 SEHNR and CDR2 FQNEAQ (reference sequence). With 4 bases removed from V and 6 bases from J, the gap between germline ends came to 15 bases. CDR3 amino acids: CASSSGGLAAEAFF. The CDR3 nucleotides are TGTGCCAGCAGCTCGGGTGGGCTGGCGGCTGAAGCTTTCTTT.

This clonotype was seen a handful of times. The chain couples TRBV7-9 to TRBJ2-7; possibly TRBD1 for D (5 bases). This CDR3 spans 14 amino acids. V was trimmed by 3 bases and J by 2 bases, leaving 11 bases between them. Germline V CDR1 and CDR2: SEHNR, FQNEAQ (reference sequence). The chain's CDR3 is CASSFTGAAYEQYF. In DNA form, the CDR3 reads TGTGCCAGCAGCTTCACAGGAGCAGCCTACGAGCAGTACTTC.

This clonotype has just a few counts. V usage is TRBV6-1 and J usage is TRBJ1-1; D is unclear. Trimming removed 6 bases at V and 3 bases at J, with 17 bases between. There are 15 residues in the CDR3. The germline V gene has CDR1 MNHNS and CDR2 SASEGT. The CDR3 sequence: CASSGGIRMDTEAFF. DNA for the CDR3: TGTGCCAGCAGCGGAGGGATCAGAATGGACACTGAAGCTTTCTTT.

The V and J genes are TRBV20-1 and TRBJ2-3; D not certain. CDR1 is DFQATT, CDR2 SNEGSKA, per germline (reference sequence). The CDR3 is made up of 12 amino acids. The germline V and J ends were trimmed by 3 bases and 0 bases, with 4 bases remaining between them. The CDR3 loop is CSARASTDTQYF. In nucleotides, the CDR3 is TGCAGTGCTAGGGCCAGCACAGATACGCAGTATTTT.

The chain has TRBV7-9 and TRBJ2-7, with a weak D call TRBD1 (6 bases). The CDR3 has 12 amino acids. V shed 6 bases and J shed 0 bases, with 6 bases lying between them. Germline CDR1 and CDR2: SEHNR and FQNEAQ (reference sequence). The CDR3 spells CASRQGSYEQYF. The CDR3 nucleotides are TGTGCCAGCAGACAGGGCTCCTACGAGCAGTACTTC. The variable domain in full, completed from reference TRBV7-9 and TRBJ2-7, reads DTGVSQNPRHKITKRGQNVTFRCDPISEHNRLYWYRQTLGQGPEFLTYFQNEAQLEKSRLLSDRFSAERPKGSFSTLEIQRTEQGDSAMYLCASRQGSYEQYFGPGTRLTVT.